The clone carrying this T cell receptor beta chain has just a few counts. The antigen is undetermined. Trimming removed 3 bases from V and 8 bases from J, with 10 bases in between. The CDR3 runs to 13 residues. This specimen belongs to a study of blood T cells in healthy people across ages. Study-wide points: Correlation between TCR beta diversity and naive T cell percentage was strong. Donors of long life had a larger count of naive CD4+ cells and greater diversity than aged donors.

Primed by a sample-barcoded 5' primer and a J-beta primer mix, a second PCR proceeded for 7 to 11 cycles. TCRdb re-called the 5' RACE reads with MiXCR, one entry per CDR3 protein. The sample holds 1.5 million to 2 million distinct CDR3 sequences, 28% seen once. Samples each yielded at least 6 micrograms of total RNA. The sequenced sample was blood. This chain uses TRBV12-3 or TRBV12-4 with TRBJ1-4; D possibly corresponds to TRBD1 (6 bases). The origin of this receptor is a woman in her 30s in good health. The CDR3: CASSFVRGEKLFF. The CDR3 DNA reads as TGTGCCAGCAGTTTCGTCAGGGGAGAAAAACTGTTTTTT.